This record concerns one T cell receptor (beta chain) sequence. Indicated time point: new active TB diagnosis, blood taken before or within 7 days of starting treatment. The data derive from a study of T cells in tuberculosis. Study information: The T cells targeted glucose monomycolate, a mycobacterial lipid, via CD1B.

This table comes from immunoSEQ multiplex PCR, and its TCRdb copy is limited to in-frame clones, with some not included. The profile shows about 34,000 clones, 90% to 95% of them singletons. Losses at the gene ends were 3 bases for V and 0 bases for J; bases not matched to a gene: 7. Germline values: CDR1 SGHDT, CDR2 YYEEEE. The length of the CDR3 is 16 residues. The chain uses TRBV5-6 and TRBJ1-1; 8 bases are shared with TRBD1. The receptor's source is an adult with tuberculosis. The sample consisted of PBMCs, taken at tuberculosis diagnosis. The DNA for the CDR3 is TGTGCCAGCAGCTCCGGGACAGGCATCATGAACACTGAAGCTTTCTTT. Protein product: CASSSGTGIMNTEAFF.